This T cell receptor beta chain was captured by sequencing in a study of Ad26.COV2.S vaccination and SARS-CoV-2 variants. Only in-frame clones appear in the TCRdb table, and some are missing; sequencing was by immunoSEQ multiplex PCR. The sample lists about 400,000 clones, around nine tenths seen once, with approximately 1.9% in the top ten. The CDR3 is 14 residues long. Trimming took 5 bases from V and 6 from J, leaving 16 bases between them. Germline CDR1 reads MNHEY; CDR2 reads SVGEGT. Study conclusions and caveats: Placebo recipients had lower spike-specific TCR breadth than vaccine recipients.

Details on this clone: No antigen is known for it.

Treatment here: some 19 received Ad26.COV2.S at low or high dose, single or two shots; about 5 received placebo; per-sample allocation not given. Repertoires come from day 63 after the first vaccine or placebo injection. An Ad26 vector that expressed Wuhan-strain SARS-CoV-2 spike constituted the vaccine. The rearrangement links TRBV6-2 or TRBV6-3 to TRBJ1-1; a possible D gene is TRBD1 (5 bases). The clonotype was recovered from a person aged 18 to 59 who received the Ad26.COV2.S COVID-19 vaccine or a placebo. Sequenced here: peripheral blood, sampled in a trial of Ad26.COV2.S vaccine versus placebo. CDR3 DNA: TGTGCCAGCAGTCACCGGGACGCCAGCGCTGAAGCTTTCTTT. Translated: CASSHRDASAEAFF.